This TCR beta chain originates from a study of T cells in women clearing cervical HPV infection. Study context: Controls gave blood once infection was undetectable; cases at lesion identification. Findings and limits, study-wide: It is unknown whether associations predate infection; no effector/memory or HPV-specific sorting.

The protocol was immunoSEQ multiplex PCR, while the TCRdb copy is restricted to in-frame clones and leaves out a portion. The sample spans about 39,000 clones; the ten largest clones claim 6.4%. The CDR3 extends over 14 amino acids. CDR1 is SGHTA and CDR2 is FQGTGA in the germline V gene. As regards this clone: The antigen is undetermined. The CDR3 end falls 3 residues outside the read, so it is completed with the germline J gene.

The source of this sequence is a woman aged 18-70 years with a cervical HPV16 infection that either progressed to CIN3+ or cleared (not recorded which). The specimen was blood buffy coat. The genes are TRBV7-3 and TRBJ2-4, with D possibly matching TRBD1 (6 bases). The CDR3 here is CASSPQGSNYGQYF. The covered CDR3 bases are TGTGCCAGCAGCCCCCAGGGGTCTAACTATGGT.